The entry below describes one TCR beta chain. Its antigen is currently unknown. Germline CDR1 SGHVS, CDR2 FQNEAQ. V was trimmed by 5 bases and J by 5 bases, leaving 12 bases between them. This CDR3 is built from 13 residues. The sample is drawn from a study of a mutant IDH1 vaccine in newly diagnosed glioma. Profiling relied on immunoSEQ multiplex PCR, and the TCRdb table lists in-frame clones only, not all of them. The repertoire consists of about 130,000 clones, with about four fifths occurring once and the leading ten covering 5.5%. Time point: week 11, during vaccination. Topical imiquimod accompanied each vaccine dose, which consisted of 300 ug of mutant IDH1 20-mer peptide.

The V gene is TRBV7-8, the J gene TRBJ1-2; unclear D gene. This sample comprised PBMCs, obtained from a glioma patient whose treatment included an IDH1 peptide vaccine. This sequence originates from a man in his forties or fifties with glioma. CDR3 nucleotides: TGTGCCAGCAGCCCGGCCCTAGGGTATGGCTACACCTTC. It codes for CASSPALGYGYTF.